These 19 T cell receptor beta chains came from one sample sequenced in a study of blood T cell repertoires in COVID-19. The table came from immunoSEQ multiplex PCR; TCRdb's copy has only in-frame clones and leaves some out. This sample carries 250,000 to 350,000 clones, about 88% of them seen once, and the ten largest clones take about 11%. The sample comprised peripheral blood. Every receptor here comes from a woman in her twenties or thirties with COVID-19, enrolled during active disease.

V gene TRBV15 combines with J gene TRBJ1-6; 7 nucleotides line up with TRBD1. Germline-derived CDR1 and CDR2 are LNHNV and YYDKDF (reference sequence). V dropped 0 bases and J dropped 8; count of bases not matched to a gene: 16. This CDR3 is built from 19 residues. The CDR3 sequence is CATSRDVGKGQFGDSPLHF. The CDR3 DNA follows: TGTGCCACCAGCAGAGATGTGGGGAAGGGACAGTTCGGGGATTCACCCCTCCACTTT.

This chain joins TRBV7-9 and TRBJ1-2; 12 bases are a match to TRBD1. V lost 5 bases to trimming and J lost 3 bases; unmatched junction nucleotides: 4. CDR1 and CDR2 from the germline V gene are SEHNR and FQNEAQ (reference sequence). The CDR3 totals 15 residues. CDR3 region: CASSPGDRGHYGYTF. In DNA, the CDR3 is TGTGCCAGCAGCCCGGGGGACAGGGGGCACTATGGCTACACCTTC.

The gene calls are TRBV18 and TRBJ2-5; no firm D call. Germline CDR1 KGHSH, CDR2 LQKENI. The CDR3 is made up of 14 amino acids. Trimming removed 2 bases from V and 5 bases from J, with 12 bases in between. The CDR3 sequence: CASSPVSIRETQYF. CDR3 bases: TGTGCCAGCTCACCAGTGTCGATCCGGGAGACCCAGTACTTC.

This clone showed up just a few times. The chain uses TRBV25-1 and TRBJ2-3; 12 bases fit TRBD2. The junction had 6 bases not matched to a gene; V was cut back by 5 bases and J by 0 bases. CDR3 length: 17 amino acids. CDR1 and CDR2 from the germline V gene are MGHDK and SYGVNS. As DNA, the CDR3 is TGTGCCAGCAGTTTACGGACTAGCGGGAAGAGCACAGATACGCAGTATTTT. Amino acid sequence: CASSLRTSGKSTDTQYF.

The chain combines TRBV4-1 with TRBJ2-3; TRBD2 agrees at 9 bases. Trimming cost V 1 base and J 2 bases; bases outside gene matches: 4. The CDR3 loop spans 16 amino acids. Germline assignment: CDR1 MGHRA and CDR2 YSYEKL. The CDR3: CASSQVSGSLTDTQYF. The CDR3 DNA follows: TGCGCCAGCAGCCAAGTTAGCGGGAGTCTCACAGATACGCAGTATTTT.

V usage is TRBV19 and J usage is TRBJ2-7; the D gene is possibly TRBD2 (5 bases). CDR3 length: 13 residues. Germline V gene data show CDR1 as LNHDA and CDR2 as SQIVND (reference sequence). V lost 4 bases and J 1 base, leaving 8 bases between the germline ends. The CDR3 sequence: CASSKAASYEQYF. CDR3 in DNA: TGTGCCAGTAGTAAAGCGGCTTCCTACGAGCAGTACTTC.

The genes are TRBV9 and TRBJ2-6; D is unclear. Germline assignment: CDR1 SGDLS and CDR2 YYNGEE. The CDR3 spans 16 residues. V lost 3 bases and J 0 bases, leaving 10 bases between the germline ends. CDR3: CASSDYTYSGANVLTF. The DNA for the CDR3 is TGTGCCAGCAGCGACTATACCTACTCTGGGGCCAACGTCCTGACTTTC.

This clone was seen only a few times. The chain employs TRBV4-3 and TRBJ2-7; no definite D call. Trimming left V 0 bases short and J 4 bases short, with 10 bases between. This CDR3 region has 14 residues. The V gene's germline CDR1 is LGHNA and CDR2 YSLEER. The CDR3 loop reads CASSQDINTYEQYF. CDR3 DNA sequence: TGCGCCAGCAGCCAAGACATAAACACGTACGAGCAGTACTTC.

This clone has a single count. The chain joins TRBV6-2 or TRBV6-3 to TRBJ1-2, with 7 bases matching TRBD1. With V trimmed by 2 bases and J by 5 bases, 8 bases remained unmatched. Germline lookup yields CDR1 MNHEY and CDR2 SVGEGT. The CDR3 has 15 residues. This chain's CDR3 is CASSYRDSLFYGYTF. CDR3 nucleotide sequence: TGTGCCAGCAGTTACCGGGACAGCCTCTTTTATGGCTACACCTTC.

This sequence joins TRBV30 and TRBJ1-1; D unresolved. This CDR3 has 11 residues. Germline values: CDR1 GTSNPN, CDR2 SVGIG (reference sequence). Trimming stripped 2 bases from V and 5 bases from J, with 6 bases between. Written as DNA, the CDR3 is TGTGCCTGGAGTTTTAATACTGAAGCTTTCTTT. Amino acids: CAWSFNTEAFF.

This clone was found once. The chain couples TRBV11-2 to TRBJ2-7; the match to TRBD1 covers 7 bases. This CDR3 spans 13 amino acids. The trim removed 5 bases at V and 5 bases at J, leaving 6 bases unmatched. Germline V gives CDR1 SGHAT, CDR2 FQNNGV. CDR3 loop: CASSKTGPDEQYF. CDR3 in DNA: TGTGCCAGCAGCAAGACAGGGCCCGACGAGCAGTACTTC.

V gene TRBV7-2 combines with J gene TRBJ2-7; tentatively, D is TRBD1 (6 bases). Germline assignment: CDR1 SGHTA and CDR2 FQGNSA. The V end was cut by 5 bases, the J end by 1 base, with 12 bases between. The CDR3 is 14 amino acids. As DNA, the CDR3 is TGTGCCAGCAGCCGCCGGGACACTTCCTACGAGCAGTACTTC. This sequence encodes CASSRRDTSYEQYF.

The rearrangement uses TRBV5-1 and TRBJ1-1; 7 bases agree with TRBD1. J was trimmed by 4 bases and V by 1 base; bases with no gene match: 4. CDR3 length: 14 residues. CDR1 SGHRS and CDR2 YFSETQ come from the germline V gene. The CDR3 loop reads CASSLRRGSTEAFF. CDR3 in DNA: TGCGCCAGCAGCTTGCGCAGGGGGTCCACTGAAGCTTTCTTT.

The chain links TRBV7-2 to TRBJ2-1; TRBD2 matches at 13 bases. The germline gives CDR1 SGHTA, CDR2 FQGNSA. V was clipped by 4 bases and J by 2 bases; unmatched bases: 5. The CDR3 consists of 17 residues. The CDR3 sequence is CASSSWTSGSAYNEQFF. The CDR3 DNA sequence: TGTGCCAGCAGCTCGTGGACTAGCGGGAGTGCCTACAATGAGCAGTTCTTC.

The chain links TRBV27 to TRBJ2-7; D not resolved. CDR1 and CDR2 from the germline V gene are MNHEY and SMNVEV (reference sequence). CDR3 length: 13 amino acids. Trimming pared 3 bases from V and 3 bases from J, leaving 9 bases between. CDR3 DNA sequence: TGTGCCAGCAGTTTTGCGGCCCTCTACGAGCAGTACTTC. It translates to CASSFAALYEQYF.

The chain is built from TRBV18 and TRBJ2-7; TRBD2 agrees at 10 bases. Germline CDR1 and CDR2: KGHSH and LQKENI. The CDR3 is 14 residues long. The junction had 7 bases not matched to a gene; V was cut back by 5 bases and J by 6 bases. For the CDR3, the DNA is TGTGCCAGCTCAGCACAGCGGGAGGGCCCCGAGCAGTACTTC. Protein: CASSAQREGPEQYF.

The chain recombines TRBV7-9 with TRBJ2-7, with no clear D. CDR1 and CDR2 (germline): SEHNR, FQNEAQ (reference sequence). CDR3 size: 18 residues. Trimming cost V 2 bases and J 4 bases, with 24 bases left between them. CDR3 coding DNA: TGTGCCAGCAGCTTATTATCGATTGAGGTCCGGAGACCGTACGAGCAGTACTTC. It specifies CASSLLSIEVRRPYEQYF.

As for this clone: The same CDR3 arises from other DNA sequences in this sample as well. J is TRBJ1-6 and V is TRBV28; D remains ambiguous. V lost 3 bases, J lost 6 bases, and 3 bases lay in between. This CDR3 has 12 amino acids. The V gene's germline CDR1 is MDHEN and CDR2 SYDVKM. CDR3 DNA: TGTGCCAGCAGTTTCAGTAATTCACCCCTCCACTTT. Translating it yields CASSFSNSPLHF. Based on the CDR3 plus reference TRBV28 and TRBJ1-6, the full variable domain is DVKVTQSSRYLVKRTGEKVFLECVQDMDHENMFWYRQDPGLGLRLIYFSYDVKMKEKGDIPEGYSVSREKKERFSLILESASTNQTSMYLCASSFSNSPLHFGNGTRLTVT.

The DNA of the CDR3 is TGTGCCAGCTCACTGGGGGGAGCACCTGAGCAGTTCTTC. Translating it yields CASSLGGAPEQFF. This chain links TRBV18 with TRBJ2-1, with a possible D match to TRBD2 (6 bases). Germline V gene lookup returns CDR1 KGHSH and CDR2 LQKENI. Trimming removed 4 bases from V and 9 bases from J, with 13 bases in between. CDR3 length: 13 residues.